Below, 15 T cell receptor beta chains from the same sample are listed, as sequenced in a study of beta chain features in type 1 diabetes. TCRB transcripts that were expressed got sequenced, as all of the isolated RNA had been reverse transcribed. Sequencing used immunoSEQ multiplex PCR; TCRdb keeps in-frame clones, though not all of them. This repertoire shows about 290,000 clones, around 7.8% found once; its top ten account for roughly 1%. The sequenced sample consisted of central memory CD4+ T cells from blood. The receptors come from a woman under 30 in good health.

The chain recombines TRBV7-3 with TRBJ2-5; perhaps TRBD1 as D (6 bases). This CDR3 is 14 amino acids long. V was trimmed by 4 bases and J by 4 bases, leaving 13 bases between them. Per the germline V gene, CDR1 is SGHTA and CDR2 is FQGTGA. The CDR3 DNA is TGTGCCAGCAGCTATTCCTCACAGGGAGAGACCCAGTACTTC. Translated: CASSYSSQGETQYF.

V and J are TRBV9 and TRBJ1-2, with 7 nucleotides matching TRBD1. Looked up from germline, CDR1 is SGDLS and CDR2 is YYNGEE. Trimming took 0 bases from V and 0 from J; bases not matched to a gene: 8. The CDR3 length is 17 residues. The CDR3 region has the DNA TGTGCCAGCAGCGTAGGGACAGGCCCCCAAACTAACTATGGCTACACCTTC. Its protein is CASSVGTGPQTNYGYTF.

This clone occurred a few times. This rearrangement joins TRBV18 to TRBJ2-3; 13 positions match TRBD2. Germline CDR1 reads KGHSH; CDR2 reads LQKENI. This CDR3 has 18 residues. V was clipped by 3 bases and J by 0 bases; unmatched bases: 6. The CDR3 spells CASSPRLAGGTSTDTQYF. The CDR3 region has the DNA TGTGCCAGCTCACCCCGACTAGCGGGGGGAACTAGCACAGATACGCAGTATTTT.

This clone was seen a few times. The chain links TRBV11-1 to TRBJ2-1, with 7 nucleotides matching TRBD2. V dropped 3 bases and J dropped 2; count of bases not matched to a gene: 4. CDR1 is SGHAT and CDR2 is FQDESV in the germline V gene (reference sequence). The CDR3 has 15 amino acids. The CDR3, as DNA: TGTGCCAGCAGCTTCCAGCGGGGAGCCTACAATGAGCAGTTCTTC. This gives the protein CASSFQRGAYNEQFF.

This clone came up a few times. Here the CDR3 reads CASSFTGLNQPQHF. CDR3 DNA: TGTGCCAGCAGCTTTACAGGGCTCAATCAGCCCCAGCATTTT. The chain recombines TRBV5-6 with TRBJ1-5, with D perhaps matching TRBD1 (6 bases). The CDR3 runs to 14 residues. The V gene's germline CDR1 is SGHDT and CDR2 YYEEEE. V was trimmed by 2 bases and J by 3 bases, leaving 9 bases between them.

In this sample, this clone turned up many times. The CDR3 DNA reads as TGCGCCAGCAGCCAAGATTTGGCGGGGGTGACGAACACCGGGGAGCTGTTTTTT. This encodes CASSQDLAGVTNTGELFF. The V gene is TRBV4-3, the J gene TRBJ2-2; 7 nucleotides align to TRBD2. CDR3 length: 18 residues. V trimming: 0 bases; J trimming: 0 bases; junction bases outside the gene matches: 7. The germline CDR1 and CDR2 sequences are LGHNA and YSLEER.

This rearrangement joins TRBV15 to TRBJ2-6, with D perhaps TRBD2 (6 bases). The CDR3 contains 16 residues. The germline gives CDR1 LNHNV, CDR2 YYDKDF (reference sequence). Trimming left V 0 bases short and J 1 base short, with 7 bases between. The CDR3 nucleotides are TGTGCCACCAGCAGAGACAGCGGGTCTGGGGCCAACGTCCTGACTTTC. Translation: CATSRDSGSGANVLTF.

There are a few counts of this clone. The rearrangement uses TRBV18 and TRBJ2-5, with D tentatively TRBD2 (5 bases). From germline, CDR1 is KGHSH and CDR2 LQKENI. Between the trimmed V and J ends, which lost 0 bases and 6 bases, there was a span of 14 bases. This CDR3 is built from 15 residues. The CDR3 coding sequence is TGTGCCAGCTCACCACCGTCCGAGGGCCTGAAGACCCAGTACTTC. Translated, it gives CASSPPSEGLKTQYF. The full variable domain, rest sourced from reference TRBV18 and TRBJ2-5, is NAGVMQNPRHLVRRRGQEARLRCSPMKGHSHVYWYRQLPEEGLKFMVYLQKENIIDESGMPKERFSAEFPKEGPSILRIQQVVRGDSAAYFCASSPPSEGLKTQYFGPGTRLLVL.

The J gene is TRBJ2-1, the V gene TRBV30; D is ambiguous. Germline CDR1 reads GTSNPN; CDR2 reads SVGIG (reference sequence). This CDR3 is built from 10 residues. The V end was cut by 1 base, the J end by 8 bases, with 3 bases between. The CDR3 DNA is TGTGCCTGGAGTGCCCATGAGCAGTTCTTC. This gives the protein CAWSAHEQFF.

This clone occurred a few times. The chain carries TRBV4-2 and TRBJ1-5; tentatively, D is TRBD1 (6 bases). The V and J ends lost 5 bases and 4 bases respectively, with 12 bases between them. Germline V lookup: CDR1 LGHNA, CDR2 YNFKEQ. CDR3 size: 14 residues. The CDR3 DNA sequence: TGTGCCAGCAGCTACGAGACAGGAAATCAGCCCCAGCATTTT. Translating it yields CASSYETGNQPQHF.

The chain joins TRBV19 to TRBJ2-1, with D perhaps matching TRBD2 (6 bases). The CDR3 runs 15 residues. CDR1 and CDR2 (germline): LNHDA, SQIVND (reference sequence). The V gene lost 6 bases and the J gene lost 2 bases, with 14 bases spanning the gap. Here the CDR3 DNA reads TGTGCCAGTAGGAACCGACTAGGTCCCTACAATGAGCAGTTCTTC. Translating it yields CASRNRLGPYNEQFF.

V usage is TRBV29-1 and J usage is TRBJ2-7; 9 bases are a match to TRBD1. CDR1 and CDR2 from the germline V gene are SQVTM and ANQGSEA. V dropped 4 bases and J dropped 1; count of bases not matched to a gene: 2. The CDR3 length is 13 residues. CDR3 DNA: TGCAGCGTTGCTGACAGGGGGTCCTACGAGCAGTACTTC. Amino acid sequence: CSVADRGSYEQYF.

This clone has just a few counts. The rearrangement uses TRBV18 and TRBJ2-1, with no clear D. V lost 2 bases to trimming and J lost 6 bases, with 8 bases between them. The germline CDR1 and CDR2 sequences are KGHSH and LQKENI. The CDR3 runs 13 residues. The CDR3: CASSPWLSNEQFF. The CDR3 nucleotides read TGTGCCAGCTCACCATGGCTGAGCAATGAGCAGTTCTTC.

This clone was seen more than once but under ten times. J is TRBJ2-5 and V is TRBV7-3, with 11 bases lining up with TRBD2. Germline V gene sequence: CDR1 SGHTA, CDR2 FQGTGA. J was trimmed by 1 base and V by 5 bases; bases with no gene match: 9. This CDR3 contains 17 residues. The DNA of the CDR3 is TGTGCCAGCAGCCTCACCGACCTAGCGGGGGGCCAAGAGACCCAGTACTTC. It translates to CASSLTDLAGGQETQYF.

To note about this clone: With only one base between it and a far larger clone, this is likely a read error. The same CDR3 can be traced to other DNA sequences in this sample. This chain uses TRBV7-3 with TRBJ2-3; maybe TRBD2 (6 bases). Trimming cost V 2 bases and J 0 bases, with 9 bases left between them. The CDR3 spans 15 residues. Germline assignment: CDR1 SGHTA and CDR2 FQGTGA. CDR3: CASSLEGTSTDTQYF. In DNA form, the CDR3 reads TGTGCCAGCAGCTTAGAGGGGACTAGCACAGATACGCAGTATTTT.